Listed below are T cell receptor beta chains from one sample, sequenced in a study of blood T cell repertoires in COVID-19. The repertoire was sequenced with immunoSEQ multiplex PCR; TCRdb's copy has only in-frame clones and lacks some. Among 150,000 to 200,000 clones listed, roughly three quarters were seen once. Sequencing was performed on peripheral blood. Source of these receptors: a middle-aged woman with COVID-19, enrolled during active disease. Both conserved end residues are part of each CDR3. The order of the fields is J gene, clone size, V gene, CDR3 protein. Clone size is shown for a subset of rows, as once, few, many or a class of expanded clone.

TRBJ1-4 | few | TRBV5-4 | CASSWDRGEKLFF
TRBJ2-6 | . | TRBV7-2 | CASSPGQGTAGANVLTF
TRBJ2-1 | . | TRBV5-1 | CASSLGGLAGGNEQFF
TRBJ2-1 | few | TRBV5-4 | CASSHTSGGAREQFF
TRBJ2-1 | . | TRBV3-1/TRBV3-2 | CASSQASALYNEQFF
TRBJ1-6 | . | TRBV6-5 | CASSPPGQVNSPLHF
TRBJ1-5 | . | TRBV7-2 | CASSGRVDQPQHF
TRBJ1-2 | once | TRBV20-1 | CSASRFGDSVYGYTF
TRBJ2-7 | few | TRBV5-1 | CASRSGTGPLEQYF
TRBJ2-3 | . | TRBV5-6 | CASSLVGLAGPDTQYF
TRBJ1-1 | few | TRBV3-1/TRBV3-2 | CASRHGQGNGAFF
TRBJ2-7 | . | TRBV25-1 | CASSESSKDSNEQYF
TRBJ1-2 | . | TRBV2 | CASTPGEGGIYGYTF
TRBJ2-5 | . | TRBV6-5 | CASSFGLAGGEETQYF
TRBJ2-1 | . | TRBV2 | CASTSGGPYNEQFF
TRBJ2-7 | . | TRBV18 | CASSPRREPYEQYF
TRBJ1-5 | . | TRBV6-2/TRBV6-3 | CASSAQAQPQHF
TRBJ2-1 | . | TRBV11-3 | CASSFGGSKNEQFF
TRBJ2-5 | . | TRBV7-2 | CASSGWDISTQETQYF
TRBJ1-3 | . | TRBV7-2 | CASSSFSGAGNTIYF
TRBJ2-1 | once | TRBV7-2 | CASSRTSGGGSYEQFF
TRBJ2-1 | once | TRBV6-5 | CASSYASGRALEQFF
TRBJ2-3 | . | TRBV3-1/TRBV3-2 | CASNRGDRDSDTQYF
TRBJ1-5 | few | TRBV29-1 | CSVLQTVDQPQHF
TRBJ2-2 | . | TRBV10-2 | CASWTGEDTGELFF
TRBJ1-2 | . | TRBV7-6 | CASSSDRGVYGYTF
TRBJ2-7 | . | TRBV6-6 | CASTSPGERYEQYF
TRBJ1-2 | . | TRBV6-5 | CASSMGQGARGYTF
TRBJ2-1 | . | TRBV15 | CATSRGSGRRNNEQFF
TRBJ2-7 | . | TRBV2 | CASSRRSYEQYF
TRBJ1-3 | . | TRBV5-5 | CASSSTSGGGNTIYF
TRBJ2-7 | . | TRBV28 | CASSLVRGYEQYF
TRBJ2-3 | . | TRBV18 | CASSPLSGRASDTQYF
TRBJ2-1 | . | TRBV11-2 | CASSVVGSSGNNEQFF
TRBJ2-1 | . | TRBV6-4 | CASSSGDEQFF
TRBJ1-3 | . | TRBV7-2 | CASSLDRGFSGNTIYF
TRBJ1-3 | . | TRBV6-5 | CASSYSGSSGNTIYF
TRBJ2-1 | . | TRBV11-2 | CASSLAIPESSYNEQFF
TRBJ2-5 | few | TRBV5-1 | CASSLVLAGSQGTQYF
TRBJ2-2 | . | TRBV28 | CASGEDPFTRELFF
TRBJ2-5 | once | TRBV5-4 | CASTSTGEPFRETQYF
TRBJ1-5 | few | TRBV19 | CASSIYRGQSNQPQHF